This T cell receptor beta chain was found in a study of T cell responses to AZD1222 COVID-19 vaccine. Germline V lookup: CDR1 MDHEN, CDR2 SYDVKM. CDR3 length equals 12 residues. V was shortened by 6 bases and J by 6 bases, with 12 bases between the two germline ends. As concerns this clone: Its antigen is not identified.

Study-level findings and limits: Unmutated variant regions are reportedly the target of nearly half of TCRs that are spike-specific. Donor demographics were predominantly white British with a female majority; clonal diversity may be underestimated.

TCRdb's copy holds only in-frame clones and misses some; the assay was immunoSEQ multiplex PCR. Of 120,000 or so clones in the sample, roughly 90% were seen once. This TCR derives from an adult who received the AZD1222 COVID-19 vaccine. This specimen was peripheral blood, taken 28 days after the second AZD1222 dose. The J gene is TRBJ2-7, the V gene TRBV28; D possibly corresponds to TRBD2 (5 bases). CDR3 sequence (DNA): TGTGCCAGCAGCCTTACTAGTTTCGAGCAGTACTTC. Translated: CASSLTSFEQYF.